This T cell receptor (beta chain) emerged from a study of blood T cells in healthy people across ages. Regarding the study as a whole: Diversity of TCR beta per million T cells declined in a roughly linear way with age. Naive T cell percentage showed a strong correlation with the diversity of TCR beta.

CDR3 length equals 12 residues. CDR1 and CDR2 (germline): LGHDT, YNNKEL (reference sequence). As concerns this clonotype: Its matching antigen is unknown.

Primed by a sample-barcoded 5' primer and a J-beta primer mix, a second PCR proceeded for about 6 to 12 cycles. Sequencing yielded, for each sample, at least 3 million paired-end reads carrying CDR3. TCRdb independently ran MiXCR on the 5' RACE reads; one entry per CDR3 protein. Of hundreds of thousands of distinct CDR3 sequences listed, less than 80% are singletons. The chain links TRBV3-1 to TRBJ2-4; no firm D call. The DNA end is more similar to TRBJ2-7, so the J call may be wrong. Sequencing was carried out using blood. The TCR comes from a man aged 30 to 39 in good health. CDR3 loop: CASSPRALEQYF. Here the CDR3 DNA reads TGTGCCAGCAGCCCTCGGGCCCTCGAGCAGTACTTC.